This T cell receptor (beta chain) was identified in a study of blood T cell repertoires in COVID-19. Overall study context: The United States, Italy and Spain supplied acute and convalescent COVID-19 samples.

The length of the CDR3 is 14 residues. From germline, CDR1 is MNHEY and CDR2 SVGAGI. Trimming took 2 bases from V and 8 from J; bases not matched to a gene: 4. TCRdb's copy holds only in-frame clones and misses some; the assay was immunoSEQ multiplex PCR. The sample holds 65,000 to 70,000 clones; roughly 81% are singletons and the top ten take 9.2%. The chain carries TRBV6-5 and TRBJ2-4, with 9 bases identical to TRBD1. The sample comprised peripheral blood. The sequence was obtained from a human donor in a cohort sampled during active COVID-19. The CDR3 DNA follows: TGTGCCAGCAGTTACGGGACAGGGTGGGACATTCAGTACTTC. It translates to CASSYGTGWDIQYF.